The 8 T cell receptor beta chains listed next were all sequenced from one sample in a study of molecular identifiers for immune sequencing clone quantification. Using its own MiXCR run on the PCR reads, TCRdb lists one record per CDR3 protein. The sample lists about half a million distinct CDR3 sequences; about a fifth were seen once. Input material: naive CD8+ T cells from blood, with Jurkat cell RNA spiked in. As to subset: FACS-sorted CD8+CD4-CCR7+CD45RA+ naive T cells. The receptors were gathered from a human donor in good health. Some libraries in this study had Jurkat cell RNA spiked in.

This chain links TRBV29-1 with TRBJ1-4; 12 bases are shared with TRBD1. V lost 4 bases and J lost 8; bases outside the gene matches: 11. This CDR3 contains 16 residues. From germline, CDR1 is SQVTM and CDR2 ANQGSEA. This CDR3 reads CSVVGDRGHAGEKLFF. In nucleotides, the CDR3 is TGCAGCGTTGTTGGGGACAGGGGGCATGCCGGGGAAAAACTGTTTTTT.

The chain employs TRBV5-6 and TRBJ2-7; D unresolved. The germline CDR1 and CDR2 sequences are SGHDT and YYEEEE. This CDR3 region has 13 residues. The V end lost 4 bases, the J end lost 3 bases, and 11 bases lay between the germline ends. CDR3 nucleotide sequence: TGTGCCAGCAGCCCTTACCAGTTCTACGAGCAGTACTTC. Its protein is CASSPYQFYEQYF.

The table lists this clonotype with many counts. The V gene is TRBV6-6, the J gene TRBJ2-3, with D possibly TRBD2 on 6 matching bases. Germline-derived CDR1 and CDR2 are MNHNY and SVGAGI (reference sequence). V gave up 1 base and J gave up 6 bases, with 8 bases separating them. The CDR3 has 13 residues. The CDR3 here is CASSYFREDTQYF. CDR3 in DNA: TGTGCCAGCAGTTACTTCCGGGAGGATACGCAGTATTTT.

This chain connects TRBV9 to TRBJ2-1; the match to TRBD1 covers 8 bases. CDR3 length equals 16 residues. Germline CDR1 and CDR2: SGDLS and YYNGEE. V shed 4 bases, J shed 4 bases, and the junction held 10 bases outside the gene matches. In DNA form, the CDR3 reads TGTGCCAGCAGCCCGAATGTCGGGACAGGATACAATGAGCAGTTCTTC. Its translation is CASSPNVGTGYNEQFF.

V gene TRBV11-2 combines with J gene TRBJ2-7; the D is unclear. CDR3 size: 18 residues. Germline V gene sequence: CDR1 SGHAT, CDR2 FQNNGV. The ends were cut back, 0 bases at V and 0 bases at J, with 18 bases in the middle. The DNA for the CDR3 is TGTGCCAGCAGCTTAGATCCTCCCCCGGCAACCAACTCCTACGAGCAGTACTTC. It translates to CASSLDPPPATNSYEQYF.

This clonotype appeared many times. This chain links TRBV12-5 with TRBJ1-5; 7 positions agree with TRBD1. V lost 0 bases to trimming and J lost 0 bases; unmatched junction nucleotides: 2. The CDR3 is made up of 16 amino acids. The germline gives CDR1 LGHNT, CDR2 FRNRAP. CDR3 coding DNA: TGTGCTAGTGGTTTGGTACAGGGGACTAGCAATCAGCCCCAGCATTTT. Its protein product is CASGLVQGTSNQPQHF. The full variable domain, with the rest looked up from reference TRBV12-5 and TRBJ1-5, is DARVTQTPRHKVTEMGQEVTMRCQPILGHNTVFWYRQTMMQGLELLAYFRNRAPLDDSGMPKDRFSAEMPDATLATLKIQPSEPRDSAVYFCASGLVQGTSNQPQHFGDGTRLSIL.

CDR3 DNA: TGTGCCAGCAGCAAGACCTGGTCAGGGGAATACTACGAGCAGTACTTC. It yields the protein CASSKTWSGEYYEQYF. The rearrangement joins TRBV11-2 to TRBJ2-7; a weak D match, TRBD1 (6 bases). CDR1 and CDR2 from the germline V gene are SGHAT and FQNNGV. This CDR3 region has 16 residues. V dropped 5 bases and J dropped 3 bases, with 20 bases sitting between them.

Worth noting for this clonotype: A read error is possible here, since a much larger clone lies one base away. The rearrangement uses TRBV5-3 and TRBJ1-1; 7 bases align to TRBD1. TRBV5-3 is placed among ORFs of uncertain function. V dropped 8 bases and J dropped 0; count of bases not matched to a gene: 10. CDR3 length: 15 residues. Written as DNA, the CDR3 is TGTGCCAGCAACTTATCCGGGACAGTGAACACTGAAGCTTTCTTT. Protein sequence: CASNLSGTVNTEAFF.